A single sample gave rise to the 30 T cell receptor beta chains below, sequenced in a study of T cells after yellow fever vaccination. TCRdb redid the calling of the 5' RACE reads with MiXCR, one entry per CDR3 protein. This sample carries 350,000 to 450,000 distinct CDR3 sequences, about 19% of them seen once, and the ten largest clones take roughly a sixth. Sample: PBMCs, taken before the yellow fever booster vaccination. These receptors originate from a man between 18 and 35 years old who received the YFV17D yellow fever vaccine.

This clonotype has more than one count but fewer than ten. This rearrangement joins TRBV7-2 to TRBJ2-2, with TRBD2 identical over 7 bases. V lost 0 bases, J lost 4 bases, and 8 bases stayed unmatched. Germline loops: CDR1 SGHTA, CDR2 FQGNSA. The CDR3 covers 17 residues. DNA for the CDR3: TGTGCCAGCAGCTTAGCCCCTCTTGGGGGGGGCACCGGGGAGCTGTTTTTT. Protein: CASSLAPLGGGTGELFF.

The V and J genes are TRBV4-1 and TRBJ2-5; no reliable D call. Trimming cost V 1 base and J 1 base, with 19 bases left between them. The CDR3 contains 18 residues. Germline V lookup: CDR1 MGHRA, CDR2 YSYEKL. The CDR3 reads CASSQGGWRDGGQETQYF. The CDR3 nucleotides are TGCGCCAGCAGCCAAGGAGGATGGCGCGATGGTGGCCAAGAGACCCAGTACTTC.

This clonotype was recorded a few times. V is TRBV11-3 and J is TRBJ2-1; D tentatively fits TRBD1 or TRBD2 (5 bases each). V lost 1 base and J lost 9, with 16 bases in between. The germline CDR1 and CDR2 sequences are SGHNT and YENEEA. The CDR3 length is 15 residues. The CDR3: CASSLGYGALGEQFF. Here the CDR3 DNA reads TGTGCCAGCAGCTTAGGGTACGGGGCCCTGGGTGAGCAGTTCTTC. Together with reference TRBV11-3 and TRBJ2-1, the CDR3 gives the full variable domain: EAGVVQSPRYKIIEKKQPVAFWCNPISGHNTLYWYLQNLGQGPELLIRYENEEAVDDSQLPKDRFSAERLKGVDSTLKIQPAELGDSAVYLCASSLGYGALGEQFFGPGTRLTVL.

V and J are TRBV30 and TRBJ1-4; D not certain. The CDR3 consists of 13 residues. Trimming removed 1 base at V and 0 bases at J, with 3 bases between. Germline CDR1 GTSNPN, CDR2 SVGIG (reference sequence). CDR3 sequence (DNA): TGTGCCTGGAGTGAGGCAACTAATGAAAAACTGTTTTTT. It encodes CAWSEATNEKLFF.

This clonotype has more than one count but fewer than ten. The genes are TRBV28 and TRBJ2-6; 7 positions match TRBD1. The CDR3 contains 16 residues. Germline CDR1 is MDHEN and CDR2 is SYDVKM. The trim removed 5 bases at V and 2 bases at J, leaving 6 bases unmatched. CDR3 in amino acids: CASSPQTGTGANVLTF. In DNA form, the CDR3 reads TGTGCCAGCAGTCCCCAGACAGGGACTGGGGCCAACGTCCTGACTTTC.

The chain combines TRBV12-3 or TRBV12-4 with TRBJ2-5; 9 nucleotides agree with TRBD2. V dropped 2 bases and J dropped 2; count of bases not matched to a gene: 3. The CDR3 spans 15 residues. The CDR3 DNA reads TGTGCCAGCAGTTTATTCCTAGCGGGGCAAGAGACCCAGTACTTC. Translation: CASSLFLAGQETQYF.

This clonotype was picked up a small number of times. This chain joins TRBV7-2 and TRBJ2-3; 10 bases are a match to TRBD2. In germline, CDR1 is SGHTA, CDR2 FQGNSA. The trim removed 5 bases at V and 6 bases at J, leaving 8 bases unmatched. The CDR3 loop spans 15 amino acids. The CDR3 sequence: CASSARSGGRDTQYF. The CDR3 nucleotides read TGTGCCAGCAGCGCCCGTAGCGGGGGGAGGGATACGCAGTATTTT.

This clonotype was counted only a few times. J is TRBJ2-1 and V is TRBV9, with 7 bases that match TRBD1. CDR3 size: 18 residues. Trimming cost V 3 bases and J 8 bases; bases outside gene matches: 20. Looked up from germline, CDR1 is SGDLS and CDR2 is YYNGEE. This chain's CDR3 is CASSGRDSPFELIDEQFF. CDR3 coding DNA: TGTGCCAGCAGCGGCCGGGACAGCCCTTTCGAATTAATCGATGAGCAGTTCTTC.

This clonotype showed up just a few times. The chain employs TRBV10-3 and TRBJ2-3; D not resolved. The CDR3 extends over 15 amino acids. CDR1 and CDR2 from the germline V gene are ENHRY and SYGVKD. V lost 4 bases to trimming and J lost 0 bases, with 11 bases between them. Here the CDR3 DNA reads TGTGCCATCAGTGGTGGAGAGGATAGCACAGATACGCAGTATTTT. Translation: CAISGGEDSTDTQYF.

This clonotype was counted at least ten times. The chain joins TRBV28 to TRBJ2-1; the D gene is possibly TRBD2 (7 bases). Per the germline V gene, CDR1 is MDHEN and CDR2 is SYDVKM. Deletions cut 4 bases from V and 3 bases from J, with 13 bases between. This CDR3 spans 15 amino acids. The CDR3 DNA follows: TGTGCCAGCAGTTATGTCGGGGGGCTCTACAATGAGCAGTTCTTC. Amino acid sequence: CASSYVGGLYNEQFF.

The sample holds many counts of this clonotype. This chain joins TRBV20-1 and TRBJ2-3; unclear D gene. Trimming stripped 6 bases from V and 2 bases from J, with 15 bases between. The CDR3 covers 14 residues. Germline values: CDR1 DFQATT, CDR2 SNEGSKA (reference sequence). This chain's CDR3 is CSAPRVGFTDTQYF. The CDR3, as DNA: TGCAGTGCCCCTCGGGTGGGGTTCACAGATACGCAGTATTTT.

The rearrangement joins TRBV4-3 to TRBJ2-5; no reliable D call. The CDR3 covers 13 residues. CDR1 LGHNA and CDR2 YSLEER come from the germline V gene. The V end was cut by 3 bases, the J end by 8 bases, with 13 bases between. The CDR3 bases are TGCGCCAGCAGCCAGGAACCGAGGAATACCCAGTACTTC. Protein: CASSQEPRNTQYF.

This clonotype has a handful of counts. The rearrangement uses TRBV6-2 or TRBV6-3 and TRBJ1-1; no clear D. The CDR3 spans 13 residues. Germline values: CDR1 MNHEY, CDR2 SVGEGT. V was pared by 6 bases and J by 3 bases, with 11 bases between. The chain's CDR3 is CASSPRIDTEAFF. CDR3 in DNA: TGTGCCAGCAGCCCCCGAATAGACACTGAAGCTTTCTTT.

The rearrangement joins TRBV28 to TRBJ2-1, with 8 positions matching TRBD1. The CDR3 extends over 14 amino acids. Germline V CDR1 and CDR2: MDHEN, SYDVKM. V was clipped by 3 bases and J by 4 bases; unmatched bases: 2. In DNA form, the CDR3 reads TGTGCCAGCAGTTTTCAGGGGGCGTACAATGAGCAGTTCTTC. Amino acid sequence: CASSFQGAYNEQFF.

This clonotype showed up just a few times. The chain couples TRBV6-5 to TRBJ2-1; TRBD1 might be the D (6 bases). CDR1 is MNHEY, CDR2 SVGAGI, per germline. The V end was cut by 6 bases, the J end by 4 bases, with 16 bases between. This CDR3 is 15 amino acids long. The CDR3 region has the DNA TGTGCCAGCAGAAACTCCGGGACACAATACAATGAGCAGTTCTTC. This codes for CASRNSGTQYNEQFF.

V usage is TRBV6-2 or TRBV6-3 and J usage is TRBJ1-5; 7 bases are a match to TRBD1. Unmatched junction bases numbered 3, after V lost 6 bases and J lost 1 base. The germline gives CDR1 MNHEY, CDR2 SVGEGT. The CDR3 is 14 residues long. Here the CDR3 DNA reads TGTGCCAGCAGCACGGACAGGAGCAATCAGCCCCAGCATTTT. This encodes CASSTDRSNQPQHF.

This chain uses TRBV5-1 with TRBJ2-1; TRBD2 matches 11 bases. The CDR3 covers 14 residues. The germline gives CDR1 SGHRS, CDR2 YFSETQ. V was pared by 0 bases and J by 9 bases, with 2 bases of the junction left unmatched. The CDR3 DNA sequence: TGCGCCAGCAGCTTGGCGGGACTAGCGGCTGAGCAGTTCTTC. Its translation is CASSLAGLAAEQFF.

DNA of the CDR3: TGTGCCAGCAGCTTAGAGGTTAGGCAGTTCTTC. Translating it yields CASSLEVRQFF. V usage is TRBV7-2 and J usage is TRBJ2-1; D not certain. CDR1 and CDR2 (germline): SGHTA, FQGNSA. CDR3 length: 11 residues. V shed 1 base and J shed 12 bases, with 7 bases lying between them.

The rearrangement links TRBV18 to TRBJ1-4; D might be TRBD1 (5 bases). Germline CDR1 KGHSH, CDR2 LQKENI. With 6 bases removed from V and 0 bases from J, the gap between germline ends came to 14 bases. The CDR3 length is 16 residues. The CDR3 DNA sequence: TGTGCCAGCTCCCAAATGGGGGGTGCAACTAATGAAAAACTGTTTTTT. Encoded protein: CASSQMGGATNEKLFF.

In DNA, the CDR3 is TGTGCCAGCAGCTTTCGGGCCATCAGCTCCTACAATGAGCAGTTCTTC. It codes for CASSFRAISSYNEQFF. The chain joins TRBV7-2 to TRBJ2-1; D remains unclear. CDR1 SGHTA and CDR2 FQGNSA come from the germline V gene. V was cut by 3 bases and J by 0 bases, with 12 bases left in between. The CDR3 totals 16 residues.

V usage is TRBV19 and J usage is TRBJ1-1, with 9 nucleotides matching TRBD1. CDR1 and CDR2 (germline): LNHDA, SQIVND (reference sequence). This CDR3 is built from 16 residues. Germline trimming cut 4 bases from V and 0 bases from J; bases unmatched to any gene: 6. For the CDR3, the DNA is TGTGCCAGTAGTACCTTGGACAGGGGCCTGAACACTGAAGCTTTCTTT. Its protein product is CASSTLDRGLNTEAFF.

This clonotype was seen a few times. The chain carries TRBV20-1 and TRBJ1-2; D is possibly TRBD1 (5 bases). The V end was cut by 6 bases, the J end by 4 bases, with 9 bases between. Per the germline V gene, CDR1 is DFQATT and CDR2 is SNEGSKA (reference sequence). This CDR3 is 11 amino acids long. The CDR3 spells CSASDTYGYTF. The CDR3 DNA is TGCAGTGCATCGGACACCTATGGCTACACCTTC.

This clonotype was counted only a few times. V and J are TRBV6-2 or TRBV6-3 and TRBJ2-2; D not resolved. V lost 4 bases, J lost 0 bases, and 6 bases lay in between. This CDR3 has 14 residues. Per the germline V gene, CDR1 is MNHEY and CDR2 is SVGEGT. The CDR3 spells CASSFVPNTGELFF. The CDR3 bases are TGTGCCAGCAGTTTTGTTCCGAACACCGGGGAGCTGTTTTTT.

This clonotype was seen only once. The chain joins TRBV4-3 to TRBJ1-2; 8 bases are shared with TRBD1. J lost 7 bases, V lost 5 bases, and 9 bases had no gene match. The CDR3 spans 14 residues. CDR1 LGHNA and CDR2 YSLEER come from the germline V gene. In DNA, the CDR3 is TGCGCCAGCAGCAAGGAGACAGGGGCCCCTGGCTACACCTTC. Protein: CASSKETGAPGYTF.

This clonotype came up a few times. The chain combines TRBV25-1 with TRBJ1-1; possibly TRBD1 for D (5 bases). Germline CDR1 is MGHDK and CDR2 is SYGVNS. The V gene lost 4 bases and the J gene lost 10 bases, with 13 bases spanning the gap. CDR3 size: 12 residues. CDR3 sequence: CASSGYRDRAFF. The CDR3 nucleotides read TGTGCCAGCAGTGGCTACCGGGACCGAGCTTTCTTT.

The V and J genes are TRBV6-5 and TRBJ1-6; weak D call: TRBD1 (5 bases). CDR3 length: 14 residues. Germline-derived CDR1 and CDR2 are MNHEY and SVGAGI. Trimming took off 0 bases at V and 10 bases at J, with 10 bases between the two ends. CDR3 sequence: CASSYSSGRSPLHF. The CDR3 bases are TGTGCCAGCAGTTACTCTTCAGGGAGATCACCCCTCCACTTT.

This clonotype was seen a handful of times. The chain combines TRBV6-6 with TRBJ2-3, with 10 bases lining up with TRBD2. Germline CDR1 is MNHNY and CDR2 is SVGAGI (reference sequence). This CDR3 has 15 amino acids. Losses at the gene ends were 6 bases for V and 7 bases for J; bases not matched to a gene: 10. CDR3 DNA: TGTGCCAGCAGCCCCAGCGGGGGGGTAGTAAATACGCAGTATTTT. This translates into CASSPSGGVVNTQYF.

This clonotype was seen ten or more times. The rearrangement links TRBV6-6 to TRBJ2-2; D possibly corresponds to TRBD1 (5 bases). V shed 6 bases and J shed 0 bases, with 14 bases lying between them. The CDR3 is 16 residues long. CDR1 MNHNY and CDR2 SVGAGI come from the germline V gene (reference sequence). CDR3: CASSHWTPPNTGELFF. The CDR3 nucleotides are TGTGCCAGCAGCCATTGGACACCCCCGAACACCGGGGAGCTGTTTTTT.

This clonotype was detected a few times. CDR3 sequence reads: CASSPVGGAHAFF. DNA of the CDR3: TGTGCCAGCAGCCCGGTCGGGGGGGCTCACGCTTTCTTT. The rearrangement uses TRBV7-2 and TRBJ1-1, with D tentatively TRBD1 (6 bases). V was cut by 5 bases and J by 11 bases, with 18 bases left in between. This CDR3 region has 13 residues. The germline V gene has CDR1 SGHTA and CDR2 FQGNSA.

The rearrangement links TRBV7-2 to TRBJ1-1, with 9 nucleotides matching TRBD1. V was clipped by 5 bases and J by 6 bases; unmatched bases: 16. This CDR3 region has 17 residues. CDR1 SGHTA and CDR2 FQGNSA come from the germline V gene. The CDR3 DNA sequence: TGTGCCAGCAGCGCAGCGACAGGGGGTGATAAGATCGCTGAAGCTTTCTTT. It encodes CASSAATGGDKIAEAFF. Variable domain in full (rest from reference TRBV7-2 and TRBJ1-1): GAGVSQSPSNKVTEKGKDVELRCDPISGHTALYWYRQSLGQGLEFLIYFQGNSAPDKSGLPSDRFSAERTGGSVSTLTIQRTQQEDSAVYLCASSAATGGDKIAEAFFGQGTRLTVV.